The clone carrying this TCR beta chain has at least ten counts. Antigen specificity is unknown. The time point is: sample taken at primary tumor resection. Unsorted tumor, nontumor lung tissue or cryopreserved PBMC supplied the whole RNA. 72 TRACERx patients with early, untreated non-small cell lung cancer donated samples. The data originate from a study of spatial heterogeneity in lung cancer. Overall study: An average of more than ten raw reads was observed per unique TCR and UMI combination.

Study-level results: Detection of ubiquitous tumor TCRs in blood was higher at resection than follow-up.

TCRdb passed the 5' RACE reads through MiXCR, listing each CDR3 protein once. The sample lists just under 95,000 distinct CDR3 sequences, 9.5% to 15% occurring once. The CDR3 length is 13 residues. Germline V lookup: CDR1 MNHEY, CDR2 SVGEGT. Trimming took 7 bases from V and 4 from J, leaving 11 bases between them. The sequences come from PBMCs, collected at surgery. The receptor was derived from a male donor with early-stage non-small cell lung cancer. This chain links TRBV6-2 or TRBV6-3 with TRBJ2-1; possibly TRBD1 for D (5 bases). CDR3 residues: CASNWAGYNEQFF. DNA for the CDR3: TGTGCCAGCAATTGGGCAGGGTACAATGAGCAGTTCTTC.